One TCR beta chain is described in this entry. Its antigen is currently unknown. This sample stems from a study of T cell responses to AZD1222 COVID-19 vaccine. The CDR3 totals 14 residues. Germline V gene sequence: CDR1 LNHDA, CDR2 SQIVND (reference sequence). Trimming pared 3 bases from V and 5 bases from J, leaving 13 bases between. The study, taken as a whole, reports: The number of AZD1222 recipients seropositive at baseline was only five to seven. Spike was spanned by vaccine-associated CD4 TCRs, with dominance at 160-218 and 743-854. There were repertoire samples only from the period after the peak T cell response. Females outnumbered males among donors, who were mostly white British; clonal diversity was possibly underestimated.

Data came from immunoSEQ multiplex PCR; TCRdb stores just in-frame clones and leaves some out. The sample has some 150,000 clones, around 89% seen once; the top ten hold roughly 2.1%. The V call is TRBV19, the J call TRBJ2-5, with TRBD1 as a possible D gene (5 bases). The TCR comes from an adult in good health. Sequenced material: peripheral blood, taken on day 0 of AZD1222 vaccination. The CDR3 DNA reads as TGTGCCAGTAGTATGGGGCAGGGAATGGAGACCCAGTACTTC. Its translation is CASSMGQGMETQYF.